This entry lists 28 T cell receptor beta chains sequenced from one sample in a study of neurological immune-mediated disorders. MiXCR was run by TCRdb on the 5' RACE reads, yielding one entry per CDR3 protein. The sample has approximately 58,000 distinct CDR3 sequences, roughly an eighth seen once; the top ten hold approximately 2%. Sequenced input: PBMCs. The receptor source for this set is a man in his sixties in good health.

This clonotype came up many times. The chain joins TRBV11-2 to TRBJ2-1, with TRBD2 matching 10 bases. V was clipped by 3 bases and J by 8 bases; unmatched bases: 4. Germline V gene lookup returns CDR1 SGHAT and CDR2 FQNNGV. The CDR3 has 14 amino acids. CDR3 coding DNA: TGTGCCAGCAGCTTTGTCGGGACTAGCGATGAGCAGTTCTTC. Residues: CASSFVGTSDEQFF.

This clonotype came up a few times. The chain has TRBV25-1 and TRBJ1-3; D remains unclear. Trimming left V 3 bases short and J 3 bases short, with 9 bases between. Germline V gene sequence: CDR1 MGHDK, CDR2 SYGVNS. The CDR3 runs to 14 residues. CDR3 DNA sequence: TGTGCCAGCAGTGAGCGTGCAGATGGAAACACCATATATTTT. Its protein is CASSERADGNTIYF.

J is TRBJ1-2 and V is TRBV5-1; tentatively, D is TRBD1 (5 bases). V lost 4 bases, J lost 6 bases, and 13 bases lay in between. Germline values: CDR1 SGHRS, CDR2 YFSETQ. This CDR3 spans 13 amino acids. The CDR3 DNA reads as TGCGCCAGCAGCCCACAGTGGGGCGATGGCTACACCTTC. Its protein is CASSPQWGDGYTF.

This clonotype was recorded many times. The chain links TRBV20-1 to TRBJ1-1; unclear D gene. CDR1 is DFQATT and CDR2 is SNEGSKA in the germline V gene (reference sequence). Trimming left V 5 bases short and J 5 bases short, with 9 bases between. There are 11 residues in the CDR3. CDR3 coding DNA: TGCAGTGCTCGACCGGGGACTGAAGCTTTCTTT. This sequence encodes CSARPGTEAFF.

In its sample, this clonotype was seen many times. The J gene is TRBJ1-2, the V gene TRBV20-1; 8 nucleotides align to TRBD1. Trimming removed 6 bases from V and 7 bases from J; junction bases left unmatched: 7. This CDR3 has 12 residues. CDR1 is DFQATT, CDR2 SNEGSKA, per germline (reference sequence). The CDR3 loop is CSALGQGRGYTF. In DNA form, the CDR3 reads TGCAGTGCCCTCGGACAGGGCCGTGGCTACACCTTC.

This clonotype was found a few times. CDR3 residues: CASSLNVRGAGSPLHF. The CDR3 bases are TGCGCCAGCAGCCTAAACGTAAGGGGGGCGGGGTCACCCCTCCACTTT. The chain employs TRBV4-3 and TRBJ1-6; D may be TRBD1 (6 bases). The CDR3 runs to 16 residues. V lost 4 bases, J lost 10 bases, and 20 bases lay in between. Germline values: CDR1 LGHNA, CDR2 YSLEER.

This clonotype was counted many times. The J gene is TRBJ2-3, the V gene TRBV5-1; 7 positions match TRBD2. The germline V gene encodes CDR1 SGHRS and CDR2 YFSETQ. This CDR3 comprises 15 residues. Trimming at V came to 0 bases and at J to 5 bases, leaving 6 bases not matched to a gene. CDR3 loop: CASSLGRGSGDTQYF. The CDR3 coding sequence is TGCGCCAGCAGCTTGGGGCGGGGGTCCGGAGATACGCAGTATTTT.

The chain joins TRBV5-1 to TRBJ2-2; TRBD2 aligns across 7 bases. Germline V lookup: CDR1 SGHRS, CDR2 YFSETQ. J lost 5 bases, V lost 0 bases, and 1 base had no gene match. The CDR3 runs 14 residues. CDR3 coding DNA: TGCGCCAGCAGCTTGGCAGCGGGGACCGGGGAGCTGTTTTTT. It translates to CASSLAAGTGELFF. Full variable domain (remainder filled in from reference TRBV5-1 and TRBJ2-2): KAGVTQTPRYLIKTRGQQVTLSCSPISGHRSVSWYQQTPGQGLQFLFEYFSETQRNKGNFPGRFSGRQFSNSRSEMNVSTLELGDSALYLCASSLAAGTGELFFGEGSRLTVL.

There are many counts of this clonotype. The V and J genes are TRBV27 and TRBJ2-5, with a weak D call TRBD2 (7 bases). Germline CDR1 is MNHEY and CDR2 is SMNVEV (reference sequence). The V end lost 2 bases, the J end lost 7 bases, and 11 bases lay between the germline ends. This CDR3 has 13 residues. CDR3 sequence reads: CASSLARGGTQYF. The CDR3 bases are TGTGCCAGCAGTTTAGCGAGGGGGGGGACCCAGTACTTC.

This chain connects TRBV29-1 to TRBJ2-5, with a tentative D call TRBD2 (6 bases). The CDR3 length is 12 residues. Trimming shortened V by 7 bases and J by 0 bases, and 9 bases separated the two germline ends. Germline loops: CDR1 SQVTM, CDR2 ANQGSEA. The CDR3 DNA sequence: TGCAGCGCCTCGGGGGACCAAGAGACCCAGTACTTC. It encodes CSASGDQETQYF.

This clonotype was found many times. The rearrangement joins TRBV5-1 to TRBJ1-1; D gene uncertain. Germline CDR1 reads SGHRS; CDR2 reads YFSETQ. Trimming left V 0 bases short and J 0 bases short, with 9 bases between. The CDR3 loop spans 15 amino acids. The CDR3 bases are TGCGCCAGCAGCTTGGGCCCGGGGTTGAACACTGAAGCTTTCTTT. Encoded protein: CASSLGPGLNTEAFF.

This clonotype has a count of ten or more. The rearrangement joins TRBV18 to TRBJ1-2; no clear D. From germline, CDR1 is KGHSH and CDR2 LQKENI. With 2 bases removed from V and 6 bases from J, the gap between germline ends came to 10 bases. This CDR3 is built from 13 residues. The CDR3 protein is CASSPGNGNGYTF. The CDR3, as DNA: TGTGCCAGCTCACCAGGGAACGGGAATGGCTACACCTTC.

The sample holds many counts of this clonotype. The V gene is TRBV20-1, the J gene TRBJ2-2; a weak D match, TRBD2 (7 bases). The V end lost 2 bases, the J end lost 1 base, and 14 bases lay between the germline ends. Germline CDR1 and CDR2: DFQATT and SNEGSKA (reference sequence). This CDR3 spans 16 amino acids. CDR3 loop: CSARWGGLGNTGELFF. Here the CDR3 DNA reads TGCAGTGCTAGATGGGGGGGGCTGGGGAACACCGGGGAGCTGTTTTTT.

At least ten counts were recorded for this clonotype. The chain carries TRBV21-1 and TRBJ2-7; the DNA was not compared with TRBD1, the D call given in the table. TRBV21-1 constitutes a pseudogene. The CDR3 is made up of 15 amino acids. The CDR3 here is CASSYDRPSSYEQYF. The CDR3 region has the DNA TGTGCCTCTTCTTATGACAGGCCAAGCTCCTACGAGCAGTACTTC.

This clonotype has at least ten counts. The chain combines TRBV29-1 with TRBJ2-2, with D possibly TRBD2 on 7 matching bases. Trimming stripped 7 bases from V and 1 base from J, with 16 bases between. Looked up from germline, CDR1 is SQVTM and CDR2 is ANQGSEA. The CDR3 has 15 residues. This CDR3 reads CSARGGGGNTGELFF. CDR3 nucleotide sequence: TGCAGCGCCCGGGGAGGGGGGGGGAACACCGGGGAGCTGTTTTTT.

In its sample, this clonotype was seen many times. The J gene is TRBJ1-1, the V gene TRBV5-6, with 9 bases identical to TRBD1. With 2 bases clipped from V and 5 bases from J, the junction kept 10 bases outside the gene matches. Germline V gene lookup returns CDR1 SGHDT and CDR2 YYEEEE. CDR3 size: 16 residues. The CDR3 loop is CASSLQGAASGTEAFF. The CDR3 DNA reads as TGTGCCAGCAGCTTACAGGGGGCTGCATCGGGAACTGAAGCTTTCTTT.

Ten or more counts support this clonotype. J is TRBJ2-3 and V is TRBV27, with D possibly TRBD1 on 6 matching bases. CDR1 MNHEY and CDR2 SMNVEV come from the germline V gene (reference sequence). This CDR3 comprises 16 residues. V lost 5 bases and J 2 bases, leaving 17 bases between the germline ends. CDR3 region: CASSRAGTSYTDTQYF. CDR3 coding DNA: TGTGCCAGCAGTAGGGCCGGGACATCGTACACAGATACGCAGTATTTT.

This sequence joins TRBV7-2 and TRBJ2-7, with D tentatively TRBD1 (6 bases). The CDR3 length is 16 residues. The germline CDR1 and CDR2 sequences are SGHTA and FQGNSA. V was trimmed by 5 bases and J by 6 bases, leaving 23 bases between them. CDR3 DNA sequence: TGTGCCAGCAGCACGACCTCGGGACATTTTTCTGGCGAGCAGTACTTC. This translates into CASSTTSGHFSGEQYF.

This clonotype was found many times. The chain uses TRBV15 and TRBJ1-6; TRBD1 might be the D (5 bases). CDR3 length: 15 residues. The germline V gene has CDR1 LNHNV and CDR2 YYDKDF (reference sequence). V was trimmed by 5 bases and J by 5 bases, leaving 13 bases between them. CDR3 residues: CATSARVADNSPLHF. Written as DNA, the CDR3 is TGTGCCACCAGCGCCAGGGTCGCCGATAATTCACCCCTCCACTTT.

This clonotype was seen ten or more times. J is TRBJ2-1 and V is TRBV6-6; 8 bases are a match to TRBD2. The CDR3 has 14 residues. Germline V gene lookup returns CDR1 MNHNY and CDR2 SVGAGI (reference sequence). The J segment lost 6 bases and the V segment lost 6 bases, leaving 7 bases of the junction unmatched. CDR3 loop: CASRDTGGPNEQFF. DNA for the CDR3: TGTGCCAGCAGGGACACGGGGGGGCCCAATGAGCAGTTCTTC.

This clonotype was counted many times. The chain combines TRBV11-3 with TRBJ2-5; D is possibly TRBD1 (6 bases). CDR3 length equals 15 residues. The V gene's germline CDR1 is SGHNT and CDR2 YENEEA. Deletions cut 0 bases from V and 2 bases from J, with 10 bases between. The CDR3 region has the DNA TGTGCCAGCAGCTTAGATGGGACAAGGCAAGAGACCCAGTACTTC. Translation gives CASSLDGTRQETQYF.

Ten or more counts support this clonotype. The chain carries TRBV5-1 and TRBJ2-5, with D tentatively TRBD2 (5 bases). Deletions cut 0 bases from V and 5 bases from J, with 8 bases between. CDR3 length: 13 residues. CDR1 and CDR2 (germline): SGHRS, YFSETQ. Here the CDR3 reads CASSLGGRETQYF. DNA of the CDR3: TGCGCCAGCAGCTTGGGCGGGCGTGAGACCCAGTACTTC.

This chain joins TRBV5-1 and TRBJ2-7; D possibly corresponds to TRBD1 (6 bases). The CDR3 loop spans 16 amino acids. V lost 4 bases and J lost 6, with 23 bases in between. Germline V gene sequence: CDR1 SGHRS, CDR2 YFSETQ. CDR3 loop: CASSPARRQGPSEQYF. The CDR3 DNA sequence: TGCGCCAGCAGCCCAGCCCGCCGGCAGGGGCCATCCGAGCAGTACTTC. The variable domain in full, completed from reference TRBV5-1 and TRBJ2-7, reads KAGVTQTPRYLIKTRGQQVTLSCSPISGHRSVSWYQQTPGQGLQFLFEYFSETQRNKGNFPGRFSGRQFSNSRSEMNVSTLELGDSALYLCASSPARRQGPSEQYFGPGTRLTVT.

This clonotype occurred many times. J is TRBJ1-5 and V is TRBV20-1; D call uncertain. The CDR3 consists of 14 residues. V lost 0 bases and J lost 2, with 8 bases in between. CDR1 DFQATT and CDR2 SNEGSKA come from the germline V gene (reference sequence). The CDR3: CSARDGPRNQPQHF. CDR3 DNA: TGCAGTGCTAGAGATGGTCCTCGCAATCAGCCCCAGCATTTT.

At least ten counts were recorded for this clonotype. This rearrangement joins TRBV5-1 to TRBJ1-1, with 8 bases matching TRBD1. Losses at the gene ends were 3 bases for V and 6 bases for J; bases not matched to a gene: 10. CDR3 length: 15 residues. Germline V gives CDR1 SGHRS, CDR2 YFSETQ. The CDR3 region is CASSSLSIQGAEAFF. CDR3 nucleotide sequence: TGCGCCAGCAGCTCGCTTTCTATACAGGGGGCTGAAGCTTTCTTT.

Many counts were recorded for this clonotype. V gene TRBV7-2 combines with J gene TRBJ1-5, with D perhaps matching TRBD1 (5 bases). Germline CDR1 reads SGHTA; CDR2 reads FQGNSA. V lost 10 bases, J lost 7 bases, and 14 bases lay in between. The length of the CDR3 is 12 residues. CDR3 sequence (DNA): TGTGCCAACGGAAGGGGTCGACAGCCCCAGCATTTT. This translates into CANGRGRQPQHF. The variable domain in full, completed from reference TRBV7-2 and TRBJ1-5, reads GAGVSQSPSNKVTEKGKDVELRCDPISGHTALYWYRQSLGQGLEFLIYFQGNSAPDKSGLPSDRFSAERTGGSVSTLTIQRTQQEDSAVYLCANGRGRQPQHFGDGTRLSIL.

In this sample, this clonotype turned up many times. The rearrangement uses TRBV5-1 and TRBJ2-2; 7 bases align to TRBD1. The CDR3 spans 14 residues. Germline loops: CDR1 SGHRS, CDR2 YFSETQ. V shed 4 bases and J 5 bases; nucleotides not matched to a gene: 5. This chain's CDR3 is CASSHGTETGELFF. The DNA for the CDR3 is TGCGCCAGCAGCCACGGGACAGAGACCGGGGAGCTGTTTTTT.

Concerning this clonotype itself: The DNA is omitted, as the CDR3 cannot be located on it reliably, and the CDR3 follows TCRdb's listing. CDR3 residues: CASSLRSPDEQYFGPGTRELFF. The V gene is TRBV5-5, the J gene TRBJ2-2; the table names TRBD2, a call not compared with the DNA. The CDR3 contains 22 residues when both ends are counted. Per germline, CDR1 SGHKS and CDR2 YYEKEE (reference sequence).